This note documents a single T cell receptor beta chain sequence. What it recognizes is unknown. This sample is part of a study of cytomegalovirus exposure and HLA in healthy donors. Per germline, CDR1 SGHTA and CDR2 FQGNSA. The CDR3 loop spans 18 amino acids. V lost 5 bases, J lost 0 bases, and 17 bases lay in between. The PCR employed 60 Vbeta primers together with 13 Jbeta primers. Using immunoSEQ multiplex PCR, the repertoire was profiled, and TCRdb retains in-frame clones only, with some absent. The sample gives tens of thousands of clones, around 80% of which show up once; around 5% is in the top ten. Study-wide findings and caveats: The study listed approximately 160 cytomegalovirus-associated TCR beta chains.

This receptor was identified in a man under 40 in good health and CMV-seropositive. The chain employs TRBV7-2 and TRBJ2-6; the D gene is possibly TRBD1 (5 bases). Sequences were obtained from PBMCs. The CDR3 protein is CASSPKIPDSSGANVLTF. DNA of the CDR3: TGTGCCAGCAGCCCCAAGATTCCCGACAGCTCTGGGGCCAACGTCCTGACTTTC.